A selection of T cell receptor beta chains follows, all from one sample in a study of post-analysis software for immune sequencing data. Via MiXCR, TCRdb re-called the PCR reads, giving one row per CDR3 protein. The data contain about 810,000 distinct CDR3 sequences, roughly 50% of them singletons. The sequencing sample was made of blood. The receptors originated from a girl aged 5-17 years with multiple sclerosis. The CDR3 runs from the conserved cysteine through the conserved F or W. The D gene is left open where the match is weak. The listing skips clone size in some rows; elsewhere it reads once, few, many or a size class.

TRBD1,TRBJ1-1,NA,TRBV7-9,TGTGCCAGCAGTCCGGACAGGGAGGCCCGGGCAGCTTTCTTT,CASSPDREARAAFF
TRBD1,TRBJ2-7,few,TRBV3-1,TGTGCCAGCAGCCAAGGGACAGGGAACTACGAGCAGTACTTC,CASSQGTGNYEQYF
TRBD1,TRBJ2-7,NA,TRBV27,TGTGCCAGCAACGACAGGGGGCGCCTAAAAGAGCAGTACTTC,CASNDRGRLKEQYF
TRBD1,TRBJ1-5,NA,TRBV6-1,TGTGCCAGCGCGGGATCGACAGGGATCCAACAGCCCCAGCATTTT,CASAGSTGIQQPQHF
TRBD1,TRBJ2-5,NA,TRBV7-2,TGTGCCAGCAGCTTAGAACAGGGGGTCGGAAAGACCCAGTACTTC,CASSLEQGVGKTQYF
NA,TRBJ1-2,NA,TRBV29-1,TGCAGCGTTGAATCCCCGAACTATGGCTACACCTTC,CSVESPNYGYTF
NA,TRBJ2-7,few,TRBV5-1,TGCGCCAGCAGCATCTTATCGGGGAACTCCTACGAGCAGTACTTC,CASSILSGNSYEQYF
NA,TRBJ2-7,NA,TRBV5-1,TGCGCCAGCAGCTTGCTGCAGGGGAAATACGAGCAGTACTTC,CASSLLQGKYEQYF
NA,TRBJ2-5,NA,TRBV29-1,TGCAGCGTTCAAGACCCGTGGGAAGAGACCCAGTACTTC,CSVQDPWEETQYF
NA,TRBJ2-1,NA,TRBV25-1,TGTGCCAGCAGCTCGGGTGGGGGTACCTCCTACAATGAGCAGTTCTTC,CASSSGGGTSYNEQFF
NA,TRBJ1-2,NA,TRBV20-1,TGCAGTGCTAGAAAGGAGGGGGTACCTTCTAACTATGGCTACACCTTC,CSARKEGVPSNYGYTF
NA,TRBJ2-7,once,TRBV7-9,TGTGCCAGCAGCTCAATTCGGGGCCCTACCTACGAGCAGTACTTC,CASSSIRGPTYEQYF
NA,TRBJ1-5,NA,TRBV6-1,TGTGCCAGCAGTGAAAGTGTGACAACAACGGGGAATCAGCCCCAGCATTTT,CASSESVTTTGNQPQHF
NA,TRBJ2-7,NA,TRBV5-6,TGTGCCAGCAGCTTGGGGAGACGGTGGTACGAGCAGTACTTC,CASSLGRRWYEQYF
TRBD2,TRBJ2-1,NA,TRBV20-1,TGCAGTGCCAAATTCCCGGGAGGGGGGGATGGGCAGTTCTTC,CSAKFPGGGDGQFF
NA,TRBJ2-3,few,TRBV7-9,TGTGCCAGCAGCTTAGCCAGGGGTTCGATGTCAGATACGCAGTATTTT,CASSLARGSMSDTQYF
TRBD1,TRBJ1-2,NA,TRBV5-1,TGCGCCAGCAGCGCTGGACAGGGAGGGAACCCGCCTAACTATGGCTACACCTTC,CASSAGQGGNPPNYGYTF
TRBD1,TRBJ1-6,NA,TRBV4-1,TGCGCCAGCAGCCAAAGGACAGGGAATAACTTTAATTCACCACTCCACTTT,CASSQRTGNNFNSPLHF
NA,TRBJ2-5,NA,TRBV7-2,TGTGCCAGCAGCTCCTTTGCAGGGCCGGAGACCCAGTACTTC,CASSSFAGPETQYF
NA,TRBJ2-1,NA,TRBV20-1,TGCAGTGCTATATCTCTGGGTTGCAATGAGCAGTTCTTC,CSAISLGCNEQFF
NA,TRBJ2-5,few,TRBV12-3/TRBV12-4,TGTGCCAGCAGCTTGGAGGGTCGGTCAGAGACCCAGTACTTC,CASSLEGRSETQYF
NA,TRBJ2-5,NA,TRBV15,TGTGCCACCAGTAGAGATCGGGGTCGAACCTTGGAGACCCAGTACTTC,CATSRDRGRTLETQYF
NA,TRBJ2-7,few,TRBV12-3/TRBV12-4,TGTGCCAGCAGTTTAAGGGACACGGGCAGCTACGAGCAGTACTTC,CASSLRDTGSYEQYF
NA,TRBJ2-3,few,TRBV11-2,TGTGCCAGCAGCTTTACAGGGATCACAGATACGCAGTATTTT,CASSFTGITDTQYF
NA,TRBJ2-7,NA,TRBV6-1,TGTGCCAGCAGTGAAAGGGGGGTCTACGAGCAGTACTTC,CASSERGVYEQYF
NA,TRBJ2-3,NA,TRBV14,TGTGCCAGCAGCCAAGACGACGGCGTTCGGCTCACAGATACGCAGTATTTT,CASSQDDGVRLTDTQYF
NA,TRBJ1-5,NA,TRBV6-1,TGTGCCAGCAACCTAGTTGGGAGCAATCAGCCCCAGCATTTT,CASNLVGSNQPQHF